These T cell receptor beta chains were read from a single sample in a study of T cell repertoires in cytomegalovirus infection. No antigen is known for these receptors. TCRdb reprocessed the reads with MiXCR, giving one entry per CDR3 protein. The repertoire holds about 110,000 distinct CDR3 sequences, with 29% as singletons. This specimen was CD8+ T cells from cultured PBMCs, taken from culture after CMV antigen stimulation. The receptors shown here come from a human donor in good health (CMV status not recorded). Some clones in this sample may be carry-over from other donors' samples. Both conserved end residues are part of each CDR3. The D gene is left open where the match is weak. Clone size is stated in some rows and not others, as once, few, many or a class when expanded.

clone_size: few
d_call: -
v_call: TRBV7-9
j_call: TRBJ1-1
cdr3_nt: TGTGCCAGCAGCTTAGCGACTAGGGAAGCTTTCTTT
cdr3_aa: CASSLATREAFF

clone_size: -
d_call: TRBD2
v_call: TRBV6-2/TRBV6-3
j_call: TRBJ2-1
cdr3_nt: TGTGCCAGCAGTTATAGTGCGGGGGGCCCACCCTACAATGAGCAGTTCTTC
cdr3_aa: CASSYSAGGPPYNEQFF

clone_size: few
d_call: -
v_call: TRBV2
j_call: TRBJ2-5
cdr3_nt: TGTGCCAGCCGCGGTGTCCGGGAGACCCAGTACTTC
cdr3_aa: CASRGVRETQYF

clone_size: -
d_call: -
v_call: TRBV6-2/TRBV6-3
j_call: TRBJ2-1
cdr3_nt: TGTGCCAGCAGTTTGTGGGTGACCGACAATGAGCAGTTCTTC
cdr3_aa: CASSLWVTDNEQFF

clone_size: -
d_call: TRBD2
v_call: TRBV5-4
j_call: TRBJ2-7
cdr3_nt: TGTGCCAGCAGAACCGGACTAGATTCTTTCTACGAGCAGTACTTC
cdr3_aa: CASRTGLDSFYEQYF

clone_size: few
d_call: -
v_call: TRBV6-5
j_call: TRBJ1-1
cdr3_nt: TGTGCCAGCAGTTACTCGCTCATGAACACTGAAGCTTTCTTT
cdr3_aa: CASSYSLMNTEAFF

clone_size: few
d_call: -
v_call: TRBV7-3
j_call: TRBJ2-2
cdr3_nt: TGTGCCAGCGGGGAAGGAATTAACACCGGGGAGCTGTTTTTT
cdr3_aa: CASGEGINTGELFF

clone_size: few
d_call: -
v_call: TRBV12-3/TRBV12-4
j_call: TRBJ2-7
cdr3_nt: TGTGCCAGCAGTCGAGGGAGCTCCTACGAGCAGTACTTC
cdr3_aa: CASSRGSSYEQYF

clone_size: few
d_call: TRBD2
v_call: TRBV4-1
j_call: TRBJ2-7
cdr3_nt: TGCGCCAGCAGCCAAGTGTCTAGCGGAAGCTACGAGCAGTACTTC
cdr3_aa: CASSQVSSGSYEQYF

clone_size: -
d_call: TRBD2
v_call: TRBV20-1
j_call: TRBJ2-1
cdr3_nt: TGCAGTGCTAGAGTACTAGCGGGGGGTAACTACAATGAGCAGTTCTTC
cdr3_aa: CSARVLAGGNYNEQFF

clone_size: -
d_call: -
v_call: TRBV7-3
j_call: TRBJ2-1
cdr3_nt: TGTGCCAGCAGCTTAAAGCTAGCAGGCTCCTACAATGAGCAGTTCTTC
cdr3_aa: CASSLKLAGSYNEQFF

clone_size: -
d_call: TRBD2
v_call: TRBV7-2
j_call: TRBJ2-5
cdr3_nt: TGTGCCAGCAGCTTTCTCGGGGGGGCCGGAGAGACCCAGTACTTC
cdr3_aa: CASSFLGGAGETQYF

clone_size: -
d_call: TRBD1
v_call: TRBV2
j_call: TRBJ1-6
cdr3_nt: TGTGCCAGCACCCCCGCAGGGGGCGGTTCACCCCTCCACTTT
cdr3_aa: CASTPAGGGSPLHF

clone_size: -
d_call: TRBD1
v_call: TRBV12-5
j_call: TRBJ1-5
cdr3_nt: TGTGCTAGTGTTTACTGGACAGGGAGGGGCAATCAGCCCCAGCATTTT
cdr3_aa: CASVYWTGRGNQPQHF

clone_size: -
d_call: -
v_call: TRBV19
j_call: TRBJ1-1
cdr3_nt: TGTGCCAGTAGTATAGGAGTATATCAGTCCATGAACACTGAAGCTTTCTTT
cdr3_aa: CASSIGVYQSMNTEAFF

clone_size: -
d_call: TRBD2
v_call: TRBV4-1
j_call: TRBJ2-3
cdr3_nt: TGCGCCAGCAGCCAAGTTGTCAGCGGGGGGCCGATAGCAGATACGCAGTATTTT
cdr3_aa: CASSQVVSGGPIADTQYF

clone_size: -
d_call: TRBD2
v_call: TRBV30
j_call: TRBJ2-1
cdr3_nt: TGTGCCTGGAGTCTTAGCGGGGGGGCCGGTGAGCAGTTCTTC
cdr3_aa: CAWSLSGGAGEQFF

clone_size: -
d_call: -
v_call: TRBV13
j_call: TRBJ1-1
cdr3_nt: TGTGCCAGCAGCCCGAGAGGGAAGAACACTGAAGCTTTCTTT
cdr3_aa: CASSPRGKNTEAFF

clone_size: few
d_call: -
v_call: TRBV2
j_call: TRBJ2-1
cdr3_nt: TGTGCCAGCAGTGTGGACAGTAGCTACAATGAGCAGTTCTTC
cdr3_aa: CASSVDSSYNEQFF

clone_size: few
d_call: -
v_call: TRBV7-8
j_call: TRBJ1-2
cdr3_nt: TGTGCCAGCAGCTTTATTCGGGTACCCGGGGCAGATTTTTGGCATGGCTACACCTTC
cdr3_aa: CASSFIRVPGADFWHGYTF